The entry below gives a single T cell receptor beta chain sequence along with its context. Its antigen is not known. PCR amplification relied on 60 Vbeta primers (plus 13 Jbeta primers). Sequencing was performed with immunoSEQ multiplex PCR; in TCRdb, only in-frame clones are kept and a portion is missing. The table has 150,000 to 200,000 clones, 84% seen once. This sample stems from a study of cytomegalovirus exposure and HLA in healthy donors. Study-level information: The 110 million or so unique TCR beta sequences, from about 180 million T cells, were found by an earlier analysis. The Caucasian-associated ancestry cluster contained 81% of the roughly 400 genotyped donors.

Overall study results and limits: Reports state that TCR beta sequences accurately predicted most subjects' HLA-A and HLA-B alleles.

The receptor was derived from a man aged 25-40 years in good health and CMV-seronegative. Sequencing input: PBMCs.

CDR3 region: CASSFLGASGGAAFETQYF. The CDR3, as DNA: TGCGCCAGCAGCTTCCTAGGGGCTAGCGGGGGGGCCGCGTTTGAGACCCAGTACTTC. This chain uses TRBV5-1 with TRBJ2-5; 12 bases line up with TRBD2. Germline V CDR1 and CDR2: SGHRS, YFSETQ. The CDR3 runs to 19 residues. Germline trimming cut 2 bases from V and 5 bases from J; bases unmatched to any gene: 16.